The 12 T cell receptor beta chains below come from one sample, sequenced in a study of breast tumors, draining lymph nodes, adjacent tissues (dated by TCRdb to the mid-2010s). The axillary draining lymph nodes of breast cancer patients were the source of the lymph node samples. Receptors were amplified or captured by multiplex PCR. The sequencer listed for this sample is Illumina HiSeq 2000. Clones were called with MiXCR by TCRdb after fastp trimmed the public reads at Q25, and only in-frame beta chains were retained. Under each unique CDR3 protein, matching rows form one entry showing the most common genes and DNA. Across this sample there are more than 200,000 distinct CDR3 sequences, with less than 40% seen only once. The ten largest make up approximately 1.4% of the sample. The sample consisted of axillary lymph node tissue. The receptors come from a female donor with breast cancer. Some clones in this sample may be carry-over from other donors' samples.

For this clonotype: Without the conserved terminal phenylalanine or tryptophan, this CDR3 likely stems from a read error. The chain has TRBV9 and TRBJ1-5, with D tentatively TRBD1 (5 bases). This CDR3 contains 13 residues. Per germline, CDR1 SGDLS and CDR2 YYNGEE. The CDR3 reads CAGSVGGNQPQHS. CDR3 nucleotides: TGTGCCGGCAGCGTAGGGGGCAATCAGCCCCAGCATTCT.

This clonotype has ten or more counts. The chain recombines TRBV7-2 with TRBJ2-1, with a tentative D call TRBD2 (5 bases). The CDR3 covers 17 residues. Germline lookup yields CDR1 SGHTA and CDR2 FQGNSA. Trimming took 0 bases from V and 0 from J, leaving 12 bases between them. Written as DNA, the CDR3 is TGTGCCAGCAGCTTAGCGCGCGGACTTAGCTCCTACAATGAGCAGTTCTTC. It specifies CASSLARGLSSYNEQFF.

As to this clonotype: A read error may be the cause here, since a much bigger clone is one base away. The chain joins TRBV19 to TRBJ1-4; no clear D gene. This CDR3 region has 13 residues. Germline CDR1 reads LNHDA; CDR2 reads SQIVND (reference sequence). This chain's CDR3 is CASSLVGYERLFF. The CDR3, as DNA: TGTGCCAGTAGTTTGGTGGGGTATGAAAGACTGTTTTTT.

As to this clonotype: Possible read error: a much larger clone is one base away. Here the CDR3 reads CASSPGRRNGYTF. The CDR3 DNA reads as TGTGCCAGCTCACCGGGACGGAGAAATGGCTACACCTTC. The chain is built from TRBV18 and TRBJ1-2, with D tentatively TRBD1 (5 bases). Germline V lookup: CDR1 KGHSH, CDR2 LQKENI. The CDR3 runs 13 residues. The ends were cut back, 3 bases at V and 6 bases at J, with 11 bases in the middle. The variable domain in full, completed from reference TRBV18 and TRBJ1-2, reads NAGVMQNPRHLVRRRGQEARLRCSPMKGHSHVYWYRQLPEEGLKFMVYLQKENIIDESGMPKERFSAEFPKEGPSILRIQQVVRGDSAAYFCASSPGRRNGYTFGSGTRLTVV.

Only a few counts were recorded for this clonotype. The CDR3 DNA sequence: TGTGCCAGCAGTAAACCGGGACAGGGAACTGAAGCTTTCTTT. This gives the protein CASSKPGQGTEAFF. The rearrangement links TRBV12-3 or TRBV12-4 to TRBJ1-1; 9 bases line up with TRBD1. The CDR3 spans 14 residues. J lost 5 bases, V lost 5 bases, and 6 bases had no gene match.

V gene TRBV2 combines with J gene TRBJ1-4; no clear D. The CDR3 has 16 residues. Germline assignment: CDR1 SNHLY and CDR2 FYNNEI. The V end lost 0 bases, the J end lost 7 bases, and 15 bases lay between the germline ends. The CDR3 region is CASSEATLAGGEKLFF. For the CDR3, the DNA is TGTGCCAGCAGTGAAGCGACGCTAGCGGGAGGTGAAAAACTGTTTTTT.

The chain couples TRBV7-3 to TRBJ2-2, with TRBD2 as a possible D gene (6 bases). CDR1 and CDR2 (germline): SGHTA, FQGTGA. The CDR3 sequence is 16 residues long. The V gene lost 2 bases and the J gene lost 1 base, with 11 bases spanning the gap. The CDR3 DNA is TGTGCCAGCAGCTTATTGCGGAGGGAGAACACCGGGGAGCTGTTTTTT. Residues: CASSLLRRENTGELFF.

This clonotype was recorded many times. The chain links TRBV19 to TRBJ2-5; no definite D call. Germline-derived CDR1 and CDR2 are LNHDA and SQIVND (reference sequence). This CDR3 has 11 residues. Between the trimmed V and J ends, which lost 4 bases and 5 bases, there was a span of 5 bases. CDR3 DNA: TGTGCCAGTAGTACAGGCGAGACCCAGTACTTC. Its translation is CASSTGETQYF.

This chain connects TRBV25-1 to TRBJ2-2; no definite D call. The CDR3 runs 14 residues. V shed 4 bases and J shed 8 bases, with 14 bases lying between them. Germline V gives CDR1 MGHDK, CDR2 SYGVNS. The CDR3 coding sequence is TGTGCCAGCAGTGGATCCACGTTGGCAGGGGAGCTGTTTTTT. Its translation: CASSGSTLAGELFF.

The genes are TRBV19 and TRBJ2-3; no reliable D call. Trimming stripped 4 bases from V and 11 bases from J, with 13 bases between. Germline CDR1 is LNHDA and CDR2 is SQIVND (reference sequence). The CDR3 has 12 residues. The DNA of the CDR3 is TGTGCCAGTAGTACCTACGGAAATGAGCAGTATTTT. It specifies CASSTYGNEQYF.

Points on this clonotype: Because it lacks the conserved phenylalanine or tryptophan at the end, this CDR3 is likely a read error. The chain couples TRBV7-3 to TRBJ2-5; 10 bases fit TRBD2. J was trimmed by 2 bases and V by 5 bases; bases with no gene match: 5. The CDR3 loop spans 15 amino acids. CDR1 is SGHTA, CDR2 FQGTGA, per germline. The CDR3 DNA reads as TGTGCCAGCAGCAAACGGACTAGCGGACAAGAGACCCAGTACTGC. Translated: CASSKRTSGQETQYC.

At least ten counts were recorded for this clonotype. V and J are TRBV5-1 and TRBJ2-1; 11 bases are shared with TRBD1. CDR1 is SGHRS, CDR2 YFSETQ, per germline. This CDR3 comprises 14 residues. V was clipped by 6 bases and J by 9 bases; unmatched bases: 8. The CDR3 nucleotides read TGCGCCAGCACCCAGGACAGGGGGCAGGGTGAGCAGTTCTTC. As protein: CASTQDRGQGEQFF.